The next 21 T cell receptor beta chains were all read from a single sample in a study of blood T cell repertoires in COVID-19. The protocol was immunoSEQ multiplex PCR, while the TCRdb copy is restricted to in-frame clones and leaves out a portion. The table lists some 150,000 clones, 85% to 90% of them singletons, with approximately 11% in the top ten. Sequencing was performed on peripheral blood. The receptors shown here come from a woman aged 55-70 years with COVID-19, enrolled during active disease.

The chain combines TRBV19 with TRBJ1-1; D may be TRBD1 (5 bases). Germline V gene lookup returns CDR1 LNHDA and CDR2 SQIVND (reference sequence). This CDR3 is 15 amino acids long. V dropped 2 bases and J dropped 4 bases, with 14 bases sitting between them. The CDR3 region is CASSILGQATTEAFF. CDR3 DNA sequence: TGTGCCAGTAGTATACTAGGACAAGCGACCACTGAAGCTTTCTTT.

The chain uses TRBV7-9 and TRBJ1-5; tentative D call: TRBD1 (5 bases). This CDR3 has 15 residues. Germline V gives CDR1 SEHNR, CDR2 FQNEAQ (reference sequence). With 1 base removed from V and 3 bases from J, the gap between germline ends came to 10 bases. The CDR3 DNA is TGTGCCAGCAGCTTAGAGGGGCCGGTCAATCAGCCCCAGCATTTT. Its protein is CASSLEGPVNQPQHF.

V and J are TRBV7-2 and TRBJ1-1, with 7 bases fitting TRBD1. Looked up from germline, CDR1 is SGHTA and CDR2 is FQGNSA. V lost 2 bases to trimming and J lost 6 bases; unmatched junction nucleotides: 9. This CDR3 is 15 amino acids long. The CDR3 sequence: CASSLLVGTAAEAFF. The CDR3 nucleotides are TGTGCCAGCAGCTTACTCGTGGGGACAGCAGCTGAAGCTTTCTTT.

The chain combines TRBV19 with TRBJ2-1; 9 bases are shared with TRBD2. The CDR3 sequence is 15 residues long. CDR1 is LNHDA and CDR2 is SQIVND in the germline V gene (reference sequence). V shed 3 bases, J shed 6 bases, and the junction held 6 bases outside the gene matches. Here the CDR3 DNA reads TGTGCCAGTAGTATGGGGACTAGCTTAGGCAATGAGCAGTTCTTC. Protein product: CASSMGTSLGNEQFF.

The chain is built from TRBV6-1 and TRBJ2-7; D is ambiguous. With 5 bases removed from V and 3 bases from J, the gap between germline ends came to 14 bases. This CDR3 has 14 residues. The germline V gene has CDR1 MNHNS and CDR2 SASEGT. The CDR3 region is CASSFSTENYEQYF. The CDR3 DNA sequence: TGTGCCAGCAGTTTCTCCACAGAGAACTACGAGCAGTACTTC.

The genes are TRBV6-6 and TRBJ2-1, with 11 bases lining up with TRBD2. There are 14 residues in the CDR3. With V trimmed by 8 bases and J by 5 bases, 5 bases remained unmatched. Germline CDR1 is MNHNY and CDR2 is SVGAGI (reference sequence). The CDR3 protein is CASERLAGNNEQFF. As DNA, the CDR3 is TGTGCCAGCGAACGACTAGCGGGGAACAATGAGCAGTTCTTC.

V gene TRBV7-2 combines with J gene TRBJ2-7; 9 bases align to TRBD2. V was pared by 0 bases and J by 3 bases, with 6 bases of the junction left unmatched. Germline lookup yields CDR1 SGHTA and CDR2 FQGNSA. This CDR3 contains 16 residues. In DNA form, the CDR3 reads TGTGCCAGCAGCTTAGCGTTTAGCGGGAGATTCTACGAGCAGTACTTC. It translates to CASSLAFSGRFYEQYF.

The chain uses TRBV7-6 and TRBJ1-2, with 7 bases aligning to TRBD1. CDR1 and CDR2 (germline): SGHVS, FNYEAQ. There are 13 residues in the CDR3. The V and J ends lost 1 base and 8 bases, in that order; junction bases with no gene match: 4. The CDR3 is CASSLEQGYGYTF. The CDR3 nucleotides read TGTGCCAGCAGCTTAGAACAGGGGTACGGCTACACCTTC.

CDR3 region: CASLIPGTSAPYEQYF. For the CDR3, the DNA is TGTGCCAGCTTGATCCCCGGGACTAGCGCACCCTACGAGCAGTACTTC. The rearrangement uses TRBV5-4 and TRBJ2-7, with 10 bases lining up with TRBD2. Germline CDR1 is SGHNT and CDR2 is YYREEE (reference sequence). Unmatched junction bases numbered 12, after V lost 7 bases and J lost 2 bases. The CDR3 spans 16 residues. Filled out from reference TRBV5-4 and TRBJ2-7, the complete variable domain reads ETGVTQSPTHLIKTRGQQVTLRCSSQSGHNTVSWYQQALGQGPQFIFQYYREEENGRGNFPPRFSGLQFPNYSSELNVNALELDDSALYLCASLIPGTSAPYEQYFGPGTRLTVT.

The chain uses TRBV29-1 and TRBJ1-2, with 7 bases identical to TRBD1. After removal of 3 bases from V and 6 bases from J, the junction contained 13 bases not matched to a gene. The CDR3 loop spans 15 amino acids. CDR1 and CDR2 from the germline V gene are SQVTM and ANQGSEA. The CDR3 loop is CSVEAPAGTVNGYTF. The CDR3, as DNA: TGCAGCGTTGAGGCCCCAGCCGGGACAGTTAATGGCTACACCTTC. The whole variable domain, remainder taken from reference TRBV29-1 and TRBJ1-2, is SAVISQKPSRDICQRGTSLTIQCQVDSQVTMMFWYRQQPGQSLTLIATANQGSEATYESGFVIDKFPISRPNLTFSTLTVSNMSPEDSSIYLCSVEAPAGTVNGYTFGSGTRLTVV.

This sequence joins TRBV5-6 and TRBJ2-7; TRBD2 might be the D (6 bases). CDR1 is SGHDT and CDR2 is YYEEEE in the germline V gene. This CDR3 is 14 amino acids long. V lost 0 bases, J lost 7 bases, and 14 bases lay in between. The CDR3 sequence: CASSLDPRGREQYF. In nucleotides, the CDR3 is TGTGCCAGCAGCTTGGATCCGCGGGGAAGGGAGCAGTACTTC.

The chain couples TRBV7-2 to TRBJ2-7, with D maybe TRBD2 (6 bases). This CDR3 comprises 14 residues. The germline gives CDR1 SGHTA, CDR2 FQGNSA. V dropped 1 base and J dropped 7 bases, with 14 bases sitting between them. CDR3 coding DNA: TGTGCCAGCAGCTTAGTTGGAGGGAGTGGTGAGCAGTACTTC. Amino acid sequence: CASSLVGGSGEQYF.

The V gene is TRBV7-9, the J gene TRBJ2-5; TRBD2 matches 13 bases. The V and J ends lost 2 bases and 3 bases, in that order; junction bases with no gene match: 9. There are 18 residues in the CDR3. Germline CDR1 and CDR2: SEHNR and FQNEAQ (reference sequence). The CDR3 region is CASSLRGLAGRSEETQYF. CDR3 DNA: TGTGCCAGCAGCTTACGGGGACTAGCGGGACGCTCGGAAGAGACCCAGTACTTC.

This clone was observed once. The rearrangement links TRBV3-1 (or the pseudogene TRBV3-2) to TRBJ1-6, with D perhaps matching TRBD1 (6 bases). V was shortened by 0 bases and J by 6 bases, with 6 bases between the two germline ends. CDR3 size: 14 residues. From germline, CDR1 is LGHDT and CDR2 YNNKEL (reference sequence). The CDR3 bases are TGTGCCAGCAGCCAAGAAGGGGGTAATTCACCCCTCCACTTT. Translating gives CASSQEGGNSPLHF.

The V and J genes are TRBV4-3 and TRBJ1-5, with unresolved D. This CDR3 contains 14 residues. V gave up 0 bases and J gave up 5 bases, with 8 bases separating them. The germline gives CDR1 LGHNA, CDR2 YSLEER. The CDR3: CASSQDTGDQPQHF. The CDR3 coding sequence is TGCGCCAGCAGCCAAGATACCGGGGATCAGCCCCAGCATTTT.

V is TRBV28 and J is TRBJ1-5; D may be TRBD1 (5 bases). V lost 7 bases and J 2 bases, leaving 15 bases between the germline ends. Germline V gives CDR1 MDHEN, CDR2 SYDVKM. The CDR3 totals 15 residues. CDR3 amino acids: CASKTQGMGNQPQHF. The CDR3 region has the DNA TGTGCCAGCAAAACCCAGGGTATGGGCAATCAGCCCCAGCATTTT.

This clone was seen a handful of times. CDR3 region: CAIRMGHLSYGYTF. The CDR3 DNA follows: TGTGCCATCAGGATGGGACACCTCTCATATGGCTACACCTTC. The rearrangement uses TRBV10-3 and TRBJ1-2; TRBD1 is a possible D gene (6 bases). This CDR3 is built from 14 residues. V was pared by 6 bases and J by 5 bases, with 16 bases between. Germline V gene data show CDR1 as ENHRY and CDR2 as SYGVKD.

The genes are TRBV10-3 and TRBJ2-3; 8 bases line up with TRBD2. The CDR3 is made up of 13 amino acids. Germline CDR1 is ENHRY and CDR2 is SYGVKD. The V and J ends lost 10 bases and 2 bases, in that order; junction bases with no gene match: 5. This CDR3 reads CATQTSDTDTQYF. CDR3 bases: TGTGCCACGCAGACTAGCGACACAGATACGCAGTATTTT.

This clone has just a few counts. The rearrangement links TRBV19 to TRBJ1-6, with a possible D match to TRBD1 (6 bases). Germline CDR1 and CDR2: LNHDA and SQIVND (reference sequence). CDR3 length: 14 amino acids. V lost 5 bases and J 7 bases, leaving 12 bases between the germline ends. CDR3: CASSSGVLNSPLHF. The CDR3 region has the DNA TGTGCCAGTAGTTCAGGGGTTTTGAATTCACCCCTCCACTTT. Using reference TRBV19 and TRBJ1-6 for the parts outside the CDR3, the full variable domain is DGGITQSPKYLFRKEGQNVTLSCEQNLNHDAMYWYRQDPGQGLRLIYYSQIVNDFQKGDIAEGYSVSREKKESFPLTVTSAQKNPTAFYLCASSSGVLNSPLHFGNGTRLTVT.

The V gene is TRBV18, the J gene TRBJ2-3; 15 bases align to TRBD2. V was pared by 3 bases and J by 4 bases, with 2 bases of the junction left unmatched. CDR3 length: 16 residues. Looked up from germline, CDR1 is KGHSH and CDR2 is LQKENI. CDR3 region: CASSPGTSGRSDTQYF. Written as DNA, the CDR3 is TGTGCCAGCTCACCGGGGACTAGCGGGAGGTCAGATACGCAGTATTTT.

The chain has TRBV19 and TRBJ1-1; maybe TRBD1 (5 bases). CDR3 length: 14 residues. Per germline, CDR1 LNHDA and CDR2 SQIVND (reference sequence). V shed 4 bases and J shed 2 bases, with 11 bases lying between them. The CDR3 loop reads CASSTQGENTEAFF. CDR3 DNA: TGTGCCAGTAGTACACAAGGGGAAAACACTGAAGCTTTCTTT.